Sequencing of this T cell receptor (beta chain) was carried out in a study of T cells in Graves' hyperthyroidism and ophthalmopathy. Study context: Before any treatment, at initial diagnosis, peripheral blood was collected. Overall study findings and caveats: Most expanded thyroid clonotypes above 0.001 also appeared in blood.

From RNA transcripts, TCR beta CDR3 regions were amplified. With the HTBI primer set, the TCR CDR3 went through a first round of RT-PCR. TCRdb recomputed calls from the multiplex PCR reads with MiXCR, one row per CDR3 protein. Seen here are hundreds of thousands of distinct CDR3 sequences, around 16% observed once, and the top ten hold approximately 7.5%. Thyroid ultrasound, orbital computed tomography, clinical symptoms, and serum thyroxine and TRAb underpinned diagnoses. The CDR3 has 16 residues. The ends were cut back, 6 bases at V and 0 bases at J, with 17 bases in the middle. Germline V CDR1 and CDR2: MDHEN, SYDVKM. Remarks on this clonotype: Its matching antigen is unknown.

This chain connects TRBV28 to TRBJ1-1, with unresolved D. Sequencing input: blood. The clonotype comes from a woman aged 18-29 years with Graves' hyperthyroidism. CDR3 loop: CASRHLDNRMNTEAFF. The CDR3 region has the DNA TGTGCCAGCAGGCATCTTGATAACCGCATGAACACTGAAGCTTTCTTT. Filled out from reference TRBV28 and TRBJ1-1, the complete variable domain reads DVKVTQSSRYLVKRTGEKVFLECVQDMDHENMFWYRQDPGLGLRLIYFSYDVKMKEKGDIPEGYSVSREKKERFSLILESASTNQTSMYLCASRHLDNRMNTEAFFGQGTRLTVV.